This T cell receptor beta chain was obtained from a study of beta chain features in type 1 diabetes. The germline CDR1 and CDR2 sequences are MNHEY and SVGAGI. CDR3 size: 15 residues. Trimming removed 6 bases from V and 7 bases from J; junction bases left unmatched: 9. All of the isolated RNA was reverse transcribed, so expressed TCRB transcripts were sequenced. Sequencing was performed with immunoSEQ multiplex PCR; in TCRdb, only in-frame clones are kept and a portion is missing. The data hold about 360,000 clones, with around 12% observed a single time. This clone was picked up a small number of times.

This receptor was taken from a man aged 18 to 30 in good health. This chain links TRBV6-5 with TRBJ2-2; 9 bases are a match to TRBD1. The sequenced sample consisted of naive CD4+ T cells from blood. CDR3 loop: CASRLNRGPVGELFF. In DNA form, the CDR3 reads TGTGCCAGCAGACTAAACAGGGGGCCGGTCGGGGAGCTGTTTTTT.